This TCR beta chain is from a study of identical twins. One entry per CDR3 protein, called by TCRdb with MiXCR from the 5' RACE reads. The table lists 550,000 to 800,000 distinct CDR3 sequences, 7% to 7.5% of them singletons. Study-wide results and limits: In monozygotic twins, models underestimated the sharing of out-of-frame TCR alpha. In beta out-of-frame sequences, the excess sharing between twins was weaker.

The CDR3 consists of 18 residues. On this clonotype itself: Its target is unknown. The junction and the germline gene differ at one end; a read error may be behind it.

The sample was also reused in another study, on yellow fever vaccine responses in identical twins. From that paper: Each twin's T cell response to the vaccine was reported to look partly convergent and partly personalized.

This chain uses TRBV12-3 or TRBV12-4 with TRBJ2-3; possibly TRBD1 for D (6 bases). The material sequenced was PBMCs. This sequence originates from a woman between 18 and 29 years old in good health. CDR3 protein: CACSLAVGGGPLADTQYF. Written as DNA, the CDR3 is TGTGCCTGCAGTTTAGCTGTTGGTGGGGGCCCCCTCGCAGATACGCAGTATTTT.